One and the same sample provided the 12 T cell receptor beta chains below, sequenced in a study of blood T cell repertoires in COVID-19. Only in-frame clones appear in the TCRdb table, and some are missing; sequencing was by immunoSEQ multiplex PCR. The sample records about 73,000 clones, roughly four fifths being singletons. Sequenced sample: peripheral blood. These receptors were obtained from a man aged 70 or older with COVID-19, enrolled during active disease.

CDR3 nucleotide sequence: TGTGCCAGCAGCCCCGACGACTCCTCCTACAATGAGCAGTTCTTC. Translating it yields CASSPDDSSYNEQFF. The chain couples TRBV3-1 (or the pseudogene TRBV3-2) to TRBJ2-1; D uncertain. Germline V lookup: CDR1 LGHDT, CDR2 YNNKEL (reference sequence). Trimming removed 4 bases at V and 0 bases at J, with 10 bases between. CDR3 length: 15 amino acids.

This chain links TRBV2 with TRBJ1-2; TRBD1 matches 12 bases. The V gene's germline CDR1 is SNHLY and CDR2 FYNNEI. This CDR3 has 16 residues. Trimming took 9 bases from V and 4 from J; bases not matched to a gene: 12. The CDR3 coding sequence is TGTGCCAGATTATCTACCGGGACAGGGGGCTTCTATGGCTACACCTTC. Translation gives CARLSTGTGGFYGYTF.

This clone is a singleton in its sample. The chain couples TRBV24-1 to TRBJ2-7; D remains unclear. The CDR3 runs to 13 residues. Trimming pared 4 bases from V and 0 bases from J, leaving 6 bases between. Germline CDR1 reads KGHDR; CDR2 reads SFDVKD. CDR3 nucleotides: TGTGCCACCAGTGACCCCCTCTCCTACGAGCAGTACTTC. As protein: CATSDPLSYEQYF.

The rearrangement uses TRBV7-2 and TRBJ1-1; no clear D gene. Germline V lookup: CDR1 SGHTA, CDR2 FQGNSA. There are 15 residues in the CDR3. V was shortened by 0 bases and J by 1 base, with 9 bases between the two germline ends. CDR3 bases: TGTGCCAGCAGCTTAGCGAGGGCGCGGAACACTGAAGCTTTCTTT. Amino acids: CASSLARARNTEAFF.

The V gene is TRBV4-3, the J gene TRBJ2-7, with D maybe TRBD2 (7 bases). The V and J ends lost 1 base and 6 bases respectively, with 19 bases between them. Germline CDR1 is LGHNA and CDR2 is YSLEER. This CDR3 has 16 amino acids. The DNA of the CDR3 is TGCGCCAGCAGCCAAGCTTTAGGGGGAGGGCAACCCGAGCAGTACTTC. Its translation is CASSQALGGGQPEQYF.

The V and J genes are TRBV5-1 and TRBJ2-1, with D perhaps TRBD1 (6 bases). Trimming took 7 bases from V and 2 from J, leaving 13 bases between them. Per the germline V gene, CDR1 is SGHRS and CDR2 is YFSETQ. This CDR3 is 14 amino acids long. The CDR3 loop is CASGPQGPYNEQFF. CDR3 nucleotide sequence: TGCGCCAGCGGACCGCAGGGGCCCTACAATGAGCAGTTCTTC.

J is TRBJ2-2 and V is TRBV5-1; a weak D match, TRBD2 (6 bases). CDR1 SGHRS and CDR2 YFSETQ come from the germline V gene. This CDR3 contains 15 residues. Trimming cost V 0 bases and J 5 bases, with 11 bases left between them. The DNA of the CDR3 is TGCGCCAGCAGCTTGGGGGACTCGAGTACCGGGGAGCTGTTTTTT. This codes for CASSLGDSSTGELFF. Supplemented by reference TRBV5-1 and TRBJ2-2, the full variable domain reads KAGVTQTPRYLIKTRGQQVTLSCSPISGHRSVSWYQQTPGQGLQFLFEYFSETQRNKGNFPGRFSGRQFSNSRSEMNVSTLELGDSALYLCASSLGDSSTGELFFGEGSRLTVL.

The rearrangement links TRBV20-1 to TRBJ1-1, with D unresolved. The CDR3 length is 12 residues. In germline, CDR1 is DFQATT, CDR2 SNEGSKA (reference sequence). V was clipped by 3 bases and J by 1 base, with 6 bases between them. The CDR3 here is CSASDGNTEAFF. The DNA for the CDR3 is TGCAGTGCTAGTGACGGGAACACTGAAGCTTTCTTT.

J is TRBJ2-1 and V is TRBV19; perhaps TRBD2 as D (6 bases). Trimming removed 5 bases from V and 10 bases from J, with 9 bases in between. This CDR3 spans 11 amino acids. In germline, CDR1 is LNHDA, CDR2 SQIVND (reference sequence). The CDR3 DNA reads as TGTGCCAGTAGTCGACTAGAAGAGCAGTTCTTC. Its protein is CASSRLEEQFF.

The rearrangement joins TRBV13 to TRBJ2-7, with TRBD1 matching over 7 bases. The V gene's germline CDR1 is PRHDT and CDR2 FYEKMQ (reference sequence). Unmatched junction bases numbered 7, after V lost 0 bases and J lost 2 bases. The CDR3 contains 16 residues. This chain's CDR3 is CASSLGETGLPYEQYF. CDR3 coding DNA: TGTGCCAGCAGCTTAGGGGAGACAGGGCTTCCCTACGAGCAGTACTTC.

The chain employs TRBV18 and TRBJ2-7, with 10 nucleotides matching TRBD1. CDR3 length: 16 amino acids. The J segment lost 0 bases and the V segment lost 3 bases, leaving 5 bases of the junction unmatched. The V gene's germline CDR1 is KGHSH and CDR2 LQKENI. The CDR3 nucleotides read TGTGCCAGCTCACCGCGGGGACAGGGGAGCTCCTACGAGCAGTACTTC. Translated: CASSPRGQGSSYEQYF. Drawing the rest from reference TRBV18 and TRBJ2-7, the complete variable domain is NAGVMQNPRHLVRRRGQEARLRCSPMKGHSHVYWYRQLPEEGLKFMVYLQKENIIDESGMPKERFSAEFPKEGPSILRIQQVVRGDSAAYFCASSPRGQGSSYEQYFGPGTRLTVT.

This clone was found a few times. The CDR3 region has the DNA TGCGCCAGCAGACATGGACAGAGGAGCGCTCAGCCCCAGCATTTT. Translation: CASRHGQRSAQPQHF. The chain employs TRBV10-1 and TRBJ1-5; tentative D call: TRBD1 (6 bases). The germline V gene encodes CDR1 WNHNN and CDR2 SYGVQD (reference sequence). CDR3 length: 15 residues. The germline V and J ends were trimmed by 6 bases and 6 bases, with 18 bases remaining between them.